The present entry profiles one TCR beta chain with its context. The antigen is undetermined. Use of 60 Vbeta and 13 Jbeta primers characterized the PCR. Some clones are missing from TCRdb's copy, which holds only in-frame ones; the method was immunoSEQ multiplex PCR. Here the sample spans about 90,000 clones, nearly 70% being singletons. This specimen comes from a study of cytomegalovirus exposure and HLA in healthy donors. About the study: For the approximately 360 genotyped donors, roughly 80% fell within the Caucasian-associated ancestry cluster. Study-wide points: Later analysis identified a missense DCLRE1C variant that was linked to TCR beta V- and J-gene trimming. Reports state that TCR beta sequences accurately predicted most subjects' HLA-A and HLA-B alleles. Per a later analysis, 15,000 to 20,000 TCR beta sequences showed association with HLA alleles at 0.05 false discovery rate.

The V end was cut by 0 bases, the J end by 7 bases, with 9 bases between. CDR3 size: 13 residues. Germline V gene sequence: CDR1 LNHDA, CDR2 SQIVND (reference sequence). This sequence originates from a woman aged 45-60 years in good health and CMV-seropositive. This rearrangement joins TRBV19 to TRBJ2-5; D may be TRBD2 (5 bases). Sequences were obtained from PBMCs. CDR3 amino acids: CASSIDLGGTQYF. The CDR3 DNA reads as TGTGCCAGTAGTATAGATCTCGGAGGGACCCAGTACTTC. Together with reference TRBV19 and TRBJ2-5, the CDR3 gives the full variable domain: DGGITQSPKYLFRKEGQNVTLSCEQNLNHDAMYWYRQDPGQGLRLIYYSQIVNDFQKGDIAEGYSVSREKKESFPLTVTSAQKNPTAFYLCASSIDLGGTQYFGPGTRLLVL.